This T cell receptor (beta chain) was obtained from a study of shared clonotypes between healthy human individuals. Study-wide context: Donor composition was a couple of women and a few men, aged 18 to 49.

In the authors' methods: From ImmunoSEQ came sequences covering only the junction and carrying no quality scores, so filtering differed. Data came from immunoSEQ multiplex PCR; TCRdb stores just in-frame clones and leaves some out. The V and J calls and clone size come from that table; D and trimming were worked out from the DNA. Seen here are more than 400,000 clones, around 80% observed once, and the top ten hold more than 10%. CDR3 length equals 11 residues. Germline assignment: CDR1 SGHNT and CDR2 YYREEE (reference sequence). Deletions cut 9 bases from V and 7 bases from J, with 13 bases between.

Sequencing input: PBMCs. This clonotype was obtained from a woman aged 40 to 55 in good health. Some clones in this sample may be carry-over from other donors' samples. The gene calls are TRBV5-4 and TRBJ1-2; D is perhaps TRBD1 (5 bases). CDR3 protein: CATQGMSGYTF. The CDR3 DNA reads TGTGCCACGCAGGGAATGAGTGGCTACACCTTC. Full variable domain (missing parts from reference TRBV5-4 and TRBJ1-2): ETGVTQSPTHLIKTRGQQVTLRCSSQSGHNTVSWYQQALGQGPQFIFQYYREEENGRGNFPPRFSGLQFPNYSSELNVNALELDDSALYLCATQGMSGYTFGSGTRLTVV.